A single sample is the source of the 23 T cell receptor beta chains below, sequenced in a study of cytomegalovirus exposure and HLA in healthy donors. PCR used 60 Vbeta primers and 13 Jbeta primers. The data were produced by immunoSEQ multiplex PCR, yet TCRdb's version contains in-frame clones alone and is incomplete. The repertoire holds some 190,000 clones, with about nine tenths as singletons. Sample: PBMCs. The receptors shown here come from a boy younger than 10 in good health and CMV-seronegative.

The chain recombines TRBV2 with TRBJ2-2, with D unclear. V lost 7 bases and J lost 0, with 9 bases in between. There are 14 residues in the CDR3. The germline gives CDR1 SNHLY, CDR2 FYNNEI. The CDR3 DNA follows: TGTGCCAGCATTGCTAGGTCGAACACCGGGGAGCTGTTTTTT. Its protein is CASIARSNTGELFF.

CDR3 bases: TGTGCCAGCAGTCCTGGGACTCGCACAGATACGCAGTATTTT. This gives the protein CASSPGTRTDTQYF. The chain links TRBV6-1 to TRBJ2-3; a possible D gene is TRBD2 (6 bases). From germline, CDR1 is MNHNS and CDR2 SASEGT. V was pared by 5 bases and J by 1 base, with 10 bases between. The CDR3 contains 14 residues.

The table lists this clone with a count of one. The J gene is TRBJ2-7, the V gene TRBV11-2, with 9 bases that match TRBD2. The length of the CDR3 is 15 residues. Trimming took 6 bases from V and 5 from J; bases not matched to a gene: 11. Per germline, CDR1 SGHAT and CDR2 FQNNGV. The CDR3 reads CASRRGSGGYDEQYF. In nucleotides, the CDR3 is TGTGCCAGCAGGAGGGGGAGCGGGGGGTACGACGAGCAGTACTTC.

The chain has TRBV30 and TRBJ2-3; 11 nucleotides line up with TRBD2. The CDR3 spans 18 residues. V shed 3 bases and J 4 bases; nucleotides not matched to a gene: 15. CDR1 is GTSNPN and CDR2 is SVGIG in the germline V gene (reference sequence). The CDR3 sequence: CAWRSFLILAGEADTQYF. CDR3 DNA sequence: TGTGCCTGGAGGTCCTTCCTTATACTAGCGGGAGAGGCAGATACGCAGTATTTT.

The genes are TRBV2 and TRBJ2-5; 9 bases match TRBD1. The V gene's germline CDR1 is SNHLY and CDR2 FYNNEI. The CDR3 spans 16 residues. V lost 4 bases to trimming and J lost 2 bases; unmatched junction nucleotides: 8. CDR3 residues: CASSGLDRGLQETQYF. As DNA, the CDR3 is TGTGCCAGCAGTGGACTGGACAGGGGACTTCAAGAGACCCAGTACTTC.

The chain joins TRBV25-1 to TRBJ1-4, with a possible D match to TRBD1 (6 bases). The CDR3 extends over 13 amino acids. Looked up from germline, CDR1 is MGHDK and CDR2 is SYGVNS. V lost 3 bases and J lost 8, with 10 bases in between. The CDR3 loop is CASSDRTGEKLFF. Written as DNA, the CDR3 is TGTGCCAGCAGTGACCGTACAGGGGAAAAACTGTTTTTT. Full variable domain (remainder filled in from reference TRBV25-1 and TRBJ1-4): EADIYQTPRYLVIGTGKKITLECSQTMGHDKMYWYQQDPGMELHLIHYSYGVNSTEKGDLSSESTVSRIRTEHFPLTLESARPSHTSQYLCASSDRTGEKLFFGSGTQLSVL.

The chain carries TRBV21-1 and TRBJ2-7; no check of the table's D call, TRBD1, against the DNA was made. TRBV21-1 is labeled a pseudogene. The CDR3 is 15 residues long. DNA of the CDR3: TGTGCCAGCGGACCAGGGGGACGGAGCTCCTACGAGCAGTACTTC. This sequence encodes CASGPGGRSSYEQYF.

The chain uses TRBV19 and TRBJ1-4, with D tentatively TRBD1 (5 bases). The CDR3 is 13 residues long. Germline V CDR1 and CDR2: LNHDA, SQIVND (reference sequence). The V and J ends lost 7 bases and 8 bases respectively, with 14 bases between them. CDR3 sequence reads: CASKFQGNEKLFF. As DNA, the CDR3 is TGTGCCAGTAAATTTCAGGGTAACGAAAAACTGTTTTTT.

The V and J genes are TRBV28 and TRBJ1-6; 7 bases map to TRBD1. V gave up 7 bases and J gave up 6 bases; unmatched junction bases: 12. The CDR3 length is 16 residues. Looked up from germline, CDR1 is MDHEN and CDR2 is SYDVKM. DNA for the CDR3: TGTGCCAGCACGGCCCAACAGGGGACGGCTAATTCACCCCTCCACTTT. This encodes CASTAQQGTANSPLHF.

The V gene is TRBV7-9, the J gene TRBJ1-1; D unresolved. Trimming removed 1 base from V and 4 bases from J, with 10 bases in between. Germline CDR1 SEHNR, CDR2 FQNEAQ (reference sequence). CDR3 length: 14 amino acids. In DNA form, the CDR3 reads TGTGCCAGCAGCTTAGGACATGCGTCCACTGAAGCTTTCTTT. Its protein product is CASSLGHASTEAFF.

V usage is TRBV28 and J usage is TRBJ1-2, with a possible D match to TRBD1 (5 bases). Trimming pared 5 bases from V and 7 bases from J, leaving 14 bases between. Per germline, CDR1 MDHEN and CDR2 SYDVKM. The CDR3 contains 13 residues. The DNA for the CDR3 is TGTGCCAGCAGTGGGGGGAGGCAGCCTGGCTACACCTTC. Translated: CASSGGRQPGYTF.

The CDR3 coding sequence is TGTGCCAGCAGCTTAGGGCAGACTCACTATGGCTACACCTTC. This translates into CASSLGQTHYGYTF. The V and J genes are TRBV7-6 and TRBJ1-2, with D uncertain. The CDR3 extends over 14 amino acids. V was trimmed by 1 base and J by 3 bases, leaving 9 bases between them. Germline V gene sequence: CDR1 SGHVS, CDR2 FNYEAQ.

The rearrangement joins TRBV13 to TRBJ1-1; D is uncertain. V gave up 4 bases and J gave up 8 bases, with 17 bases separating them. The germline V gene has CDR1 PRHDT and CDR2 FYEKMQ (reference sequence). The CDR3 is 14 amino acids. The CDR3 is CASSWRTDGKEAFF. CDR3 coding DNA: TGTGCCAGCAGCTGGAGGACGGACGGCAAGGAAGCTTTCTTT.

As to this clone: One end of the junction is discordant with germline, which a read error may explain. The rearrangement joins TRBV2 to TRBJ1-1; TRBD1 is a possible D gene (5 bases). The CDR3 is made up of 13 amino acids. In germline, CDR1 is SNHLY, CDR2 FYNNEI. In DNA, the CDR3 is TGTGCCAGCAGTGAAGGAACGGACACGGAAGCTTTCTTT. This encodes CASSEGTDTEAFF. The full variable domain, rest sourced from reference TRBV2 and TRBJ1-1, is EPEVTQTPSHQVTQMGQEVILRCVPISNHLYFYWYRQILGQKVEFLVSFYNNEISEKSEIFDDQFSVERPDGSNFTLKIRSTKLEDSAMYFCASSEGTDTEAFFGQGTRLTVV.

The chain joins TRBV27 to TRBJ1-5, with 7 bases aligning to TRBD1. Per germline, CDR1 MNHEY and CDR2 SMNVEV (reference sequence). This CDR3 is 14 amino acids long. Germline trimming cut 6 bases from V and 2 bases from J; bases unmatched to any gene: 4. CDR3 sequence (DNA): TGTGCCAGCAGACCAGGACAGGGCAATCAGCCCCAGCATTTT. Residues: CASRPGQGNQPQHF.

This clone was picked up one time. The chain uses TRBV6-1 and TRBJ1-5; D possibly corresponds to TRBD1 (5 bases). Germline V CDR1 and CDR2: MNHNS, SASEGT. The CDR3 extends over 14 amino acids. V dropped 2 bases and J dropped 6 bases, with 11 bases sitting between them. Here the CDR3 DNA reads TGTGCCAGCAGTGAAACCCAGGGCGGTCAGCCCCAGCATTTT. Encoded protein: CASSETQGGQPQHF.

A single count supports this clone. The DNA for the CDR3 is TGTGCCAGCAGTTACCCGACTTTAGATACGCAGTATTTT. The encoded protein is CASSYPTLDTQYF. This chain joins TRBV6-5 and TRBJ2-3, with D uncertain. Germline CDR1 and CDR2: MNHEY and SVGAGI. The CDR3 extends over 13 amino acids. Trimming pared 2 bases from V and 5 bases from J, leaving 8 bases between.

The rearrangement joins TRBV6-1 to TRBJ1-2; no clear D gene. This CDR3 comprises 12 residues. CDR1 MNHNS and CDR2 SASEGT come from the germline V gene. The ends were cut back, 1 base at V and 9 bases at J, with 9 bases in the middle. CDR3 loop: CASSEELLSYTF. Here the CDR3 DNA reads TGTGCCAGCAGTGAAGAGTTACTCAGCTACACCTTC.

The V call is TRBV19, the J call TRBJ2-2; 7 nucleotides agree with TRBD2. V was clipped by 4 bases and J by 7 bases; unmatched bases: 9. Per the germline V gene, CDR1 is LNHDA and CDR2 is SQIVND (reference sequence). The CDR3 is 15 amino acids. In DNA, the CDR3 is TGTGCCAGTAGTACAGACTGGACGGGGGGCGGGGAGCTGTTTTTT. It is translated as CASSTDWTGGGELFF.

This sequence joins TRBV6-5 and TRBJ1-2; no clear D. Germline V gene sequence: CDR1 MNHEY, CDR2 SVGAGI. The V gene lost 6 bases and the J gene lost 8 bases, with 19 bases spanning the gap. CDR3 length equals 14 residues. The DNA for the CDR3 is TGTGCCAGCAGATCTCCAATAGCTGTCGTGGGCTACACCTTC. This codes for CASRSPIAVVGYTF.

The chain has TRBV28 and TRBJ2-7; 7 nucleotides line up with TRBD2. V lost 4 bases, J lost 5 bases, and 17 bases stayed unmatched. The germline V gene encodes CDR1 MDHEN and CDR2 SYDVKM. CDR3 length: 17 amino acids. CDR3 sequence: CASSSQPGGRRINEQYF. CDR3 in DNA: TGTGCCAGCAGTTCACAACCGGGGGGACGGCGGATCAACGAGCAGTACTTC.

About this clone: One junction end disagrees with the germline gene, perhaps due to a read error. This chain uses TRBV28 with TRBJ1-2; perhaps TRBD1 as D (5 bases). Germline V lookup: CDR1 MDHEN, CDR2 SYDVKM. The CDR3 is 14 amino acids. CDR3 amino acids: CASTDRVANYGYTF. CDR3 nucleotides: TGTGCCAGCACCGACAGAGTCGCTAATTATGGCTACACCTTC.

The chain combines TRBV5-4 with TRBJ2-7, with TRBD2 matching over 7 bases. V shed 1 base, J shed 2 bases, and the junction held 0 bases outside the gene matches. The germline CDR1 and CDR2 sequences are SGHNT and YYREEE (reference sequence). The CDR3 length is 13 residues. The DNA of the CDR3 is TGTGCCAGCAGCTTGAGCGGGGCCTACGAGCAGTACTTC. It codes for CASSLSGAYEQYF.